A selection of T cell receptor beta chains follows, all from one sample in a study of blood T cell repertoires in COVID-19. The method was immunoSEQ multiplex PCR; TCRdb's version includes in-frame clones alone and lacks a portion of them. The data show over 65,000 clones, with over 80% seen just once and 15% to 20% held by the top ten. The sample taken for sequencing was peripheral blood. These receptors all come from a man older than 75 with active or convalescent COVID-19. CDR3s include the opening cysteine and the closing phenylalanine or tryptophan. D genes are given only for firm matches. Size tells how often a clone was seen (once, few, many) or the class of an expanded clone, and some rows leave it out.

>TRBJ2-1|TRBV19|-|-
TGTGCCAGTAGTACCGGGACTTCTAACGGGTACAATGAGCAGTTCTTC
CASSTGTSNGYNEQFF
>TRBJ1-2|TRBV6-5|TRBD1|-
TGTGCCAGCAGTTACTCAGGGGACAGGGCCACTCGGGGCTACACCTTC
CASSYSGDRATRGYTF
>TRBJ2-3|TRBV5-4|TRBD2|-
TGTGCCAGCAGCTCGGGGGGGAAAAGCACAGATACGCAGTATTTT
CASSSGGKSTDTQYF
>TRBJ2-1|TRBV20-1|-|once
TGCAGTGCTAGTTATAGCGGTTACAATGAGCAGTTCTTC
CSASYSGYNEQFF
>TRBJ1-6|TRBV28|-|-
TGTGCCAGCAGTTTGGGAGGGCGAAGCTCACCCCTCCACTTT
CASSLGGRSSPLHF
>TRBJ1-6|TRBV18|TRBD1|-
TGTGCCAGCTCACCCGGACGGACAGGGAATTCACCCCTCCACTTT
CASSPGRTGNSPLHF
>TRBJ1-3|TRBV5-6|TRBD1|-
TGTGCCAGCAGCGATTCCGGGACAGGGGCCCTAGACTCTGGAAACACCATATATTTT
CASSDSGTGALDSGNTIYF
>TRBJ2-3|TRBV30|-|-
TGTGCCTGGAGTGTACGACTAGGAGATACGCAGTATTTT
CAWSVRLGDTQYF
>TRBJ1-6|TRBV18|-|-
TGTGCCAGCTCACTCGATTGGACAGATAATTCACCCCTCCACTTT
CASSLDWTDNSPLHF
>TRBJ1-2|TRBV29-1|-|-
TGCAGCGTTGACGCCGACAGTTTGACCTATGGCTACACCTTC
CSVDADSLTYGYTF
>TRBJ2-1|TRBV7-8|TRBD2|-
TGTGCCAGCAGCTTAAACGGACTAGCTTACAATGAGCAGTTCTTC
CASSLNGLAYNEQFF
>TRBJ2-3|TRBV29-1|-|-
TGCAGCGTTGAAGGAGTCTCCACAGATACGCAGTATTTT
CSVEGVSTDTQYF
>TRBJ2-2|TRBV11-2|-|-
TGTGCCAGCAGCCCCCAGTCTCTACAGAGAACCGGGGAGCTGTTTTTT
CASSPQSLQRTGELFF
>TRBJ2-5|TRBV7-9|-|-
TGTGCCAGCAACATCGGTGGGGGCCAGGAGACCCAGTACTTC
CASNIGGGQETQYF
>TRBJ1-2|TRBV19|-|-
TGTGCCAGTAGTATCTTGGGGCTGAACTATGGCTACACCTTC
CASSILGLNYGYTF
>TRBJ1-3|TRBV5-6|-|-
TGTGCCAGCAGCCCAGGTGGAGGCTATGGAAACACCATATATTTT
CASSPGGGYGNTIYF
>TRBJ1-6|TRBV10-2|-|-
TGCGCCAGCAGTGAGCTTAGAAATAATTCACCCCTCCACTTT
CASSELRNNSPLHF
>TRBJ2-2|TRBV18|-|-
TGTGCCAGCTCCGAATACGGGGGGCCGTACACCGGGGAGCTGTTTTTT
CASSEYGGPYTGELFF
>TRBJ1-3|TRBV6-5|-|-
TGTGCCAGCAGTTACGATCCGGGAGGCTCTGGAAACACCATATATTTT
CASSYDPGGSGNTIYF
>TRBJ1-1|TRBV6-2/TRBV6-3|-|-
TGTGCCAGCAGTATAGAAGCTCGGACTGAAGCTTTCTTT
CASSIEARTEAFF
>TRBJ2-1|TRBV15|TRBD2|-
TGTGCCACCAGCAGAGATTCGTTCGGGTCTAGCGGGTCGGGCAATGAGCAGTTCTTC
CATSRDSFGSSGSGNEQFF
>TRBJ1-5|TRBV6-6|-|-
TGTGCCAGCAGTCCCCTGGGGCTGAGCAATCAGCCCCAGCATTTT
CASSPLGLSNQPQHF
>TRBJ2-2|TRBV19|-|-
TGTGCCAGTAGTATAGCAGGCGGGGCGGGGAACACCGGGGAGCTGTTTTTT
CASSIAGGAGNTGELFF
>TRBJ1-5|TRBV19|TRBD1|-
TGTGCCAGTAGTACTACAGGGGGCGACCTCAATCAGCCCCAGCATTTT
CASSTTGGDLNQPQHF
>TRBJ2-1|TRBV3-1/TRBV3-2|-|-
TGTGCCAGCAGCAAGCGACTTTTTGAGCAGTTCTTC
CASSKRLFEQFF
>TRBJ2-1|TRBV28|TRBD1|once
TGTGCCAGCAGGCGAGGGGGCTCAAGCTCCTACAATGAGCAGTTCTTC
CASRRGGSSSYNEQFF
>TRBJ1-1|TRBV18|TRBD1|-
TGTGCCAGCTCCCCGGGACAGGGGGCCACTGAAGCTTTCTTT
CASSPGQGATEAFF
>TRBJ2-3|TRBV4-1|TRBD2|-
TGCGCCAGCAGCCAAGTTAGGCTAGCGGAATCCCCGGATACGCAGTATTTT
CASSQVRLAESPDTQYF
>TRBJ2-5|TRBV5-4|TRBD2|-
TGTGCCAGCAGCTCCCCCGGGACTAGCGGGAGAGAGGGGCAAGAGACCCAGTACTTC
CASSSPGTSGREGQETQYF
>TRBJ2-1|TRBV2|TRBD2|-
TGTGCCACCCTCAGCAAGCCGCGGGAGGGCCCCTCTGAGCAGTTCTTC
CATLSKPREGPSEQFF
>TRBJ2-3|TRBV12-3/TRBV12-4|TRBD2|few
TGTGCCAGCAGTTTTGCGGGAGAGACGCAGTATTTT
CASSFAGETQYF
>TRBJ2-1|TRBV12-3/TRBV12-4|-|-
TGTGCCAGCAGAATGGGGGAGGCTAATGAGCAGTTCTTC
CASRMGEANEQFF
>TRBJ1-2|TRBV6-5|-|-
TGTGCCAGCAGGGCGACAGCTAACTATGGCTACACCTTC
CASRATANYGYTF
>TRBJ1-1|TRBV5-1|TRBD1|-
TGCGCCAGCAACCTACTCGGGACAGGGGGAAGCACTGAAGCTTTCTTT
CASNLLGTGGSTEAFF
>TRBJ1-2|TRBV19|TRBD1|-
TGTGCCAGTAGGCACCGGGACAGGGTGAGGTATGGCTACACCTTC
CASRHRDRVRYGYTF
>TRBJ1-3|TRBV10-3|-|once
TGTGCCATCAGTAACGGACAGGGAAACACCATATATTTT
CAISNGQGNTIYF
>TRBJ1-5|TRBV21-1|-|-
TGTGCCAGCAGCTTGGACAGGGGGCACAATCAGCCCCAGCATTTT
CASSLDRGHNQPQHF
>TRBJ1-1|TRBV19|-|-
TGTGCCAGAGAATGCCGCCCCCCGAACAAGGGGCAGACTGAAGCTTTCTTT
CARECRPPNKGQTEAFF
>TRBJ2-1|TRBV11-3|TRBD2|large
TGTGCCAGCAGCGGTTATGGGGCGGGAGGGCCATACAATGAGCAGTTCTTC
CASSGYGAGGPYNEQFF
>TRBJ2-3|TRBV5-1|-|-
TGCGCCAGCAGCTTGGGGACAGACACAGATACGCAGTATTTT
CASSLGTDTDTQYF
>TRBJ2-1|TRBV11-2|-|-
TGTGCCAGCAGCTTAGATGGGACTTCTGTGTATGAGCAGTTCTTC
CASSLDGTSVYEQFF
>TRBJ1-1|TRBV6-5|TRBD1|-
TGTGCCAGCACCGCAACAGGGGGATTTACTGAAGCTTTCTTT
CASTATGGFTEAFF
>TRBJ2-6|TRBV18|-|-
TGTGCCAGCTCACCTGACAGAACCGGGGCCAACGTCCTGACTTTC
CASSPDRTGANVLTF
>TRBJ2-1|TRBV4-1|TRBD2|-
TGCGCCAGCAGCCGCACTAGCGGGGGGGCTTTCTACAATGAGCAGTTCTTC
CASSRTSGGAFYNEQFF
>TRBJ2-5|TRBV5-1|-|-
TGCGCCAGCGGTTCCGGGACTCCCCCCGAGACCCAGTACTTC
CASGSGTPPETQYF
>TRBJ2-1|TRBV5-4|TRBD2|-
TGTGCCAGCAGCTTGTTCGGGACTAGCGGGAGCATAAATGAGCAGTTCTTC
CASSLFGTSGSINEQFF
>TRBJ2-5|TRBV5-4|TRBD1|-
TGTGCCAGCAGCGGGAATCAGGGGGCAGCGAAGCAAGAGACCCAGTACTTC
CASSGNQGAAKQETQYF
>TRBJ1-1|TRBV27|TRBD1|-
TGTGCCAGCACCCCCCCAGGGGGCACTGAAGCTTTCTTT
CASTPPGGTEAFF
>TRBJ1-6|TRBV7-2|-|-
TGTGCCAGCAGCTTAGTGTCCGGGGTAGATAATTCACCCCTCCACTTT
CASSLVSGVDNSPLHF